This T cell receptor beta chain derives from a study of blood T cells in healthy people across ages. CDR3 length equals 15 residues. A J-beta primer mix and a sample-barcoded 5' primer were used in a second PCR of roughly 7 to 12 cycles. TCRdb re-analysed the 5' RACE reads in MiXCR, keeping a single row per CDR3 protein. The sample consists of 550,000 to 750,000 distinct CDR3 sequences, 21% of them appearing once. The TCR comes from a man between 65 and 79 years old in good health. V is TRBV21-1 and J is TRBJ2-1; the table names TRBD2, a call not compared with the DNA. TRBV21-1 is recorded as a pseudogene. The sample comprised blood. The CDR3 DNA sequence: TGTGCCAGCAGCAAAGGACTAGCGGTTAACAATGAGCAGTTCTTC. It encodes CASSKGLAVNNEQFF.